This TCR beta chain was observed in a study of beta chain features in type 1 diabetes. cDNA synthesis used the whole RNA isolate, giving expressed TCRB sequences. The table came from immunoSEQ multiplex PCR; TCRdb's copy has only in-frame clones and leaves some out. The data show around 400,000 clones, with 10% to 15% seen just once and more than 0.015% held by the top ten. The CDR3 contains 15 residues. CDR1 and CDR2 (germline): SQVTM, ANQGSEA. V lost 5 bases and J lost 1, with 17 bases in between. Details on this clone: Its matching antigen is unknown.

General study points: Across patients, naive, central memory and Treg TCRB repertoires exhibited apparently greater similarity than was observed across healthy donors. Unsettled here was the matter of whether HLA type influences TCRB rearrangement.

The chain employs TRBV29-1 and TRBJ1-1; maybe TRBD1 (5 bases). This receptor was taken from a man between 18 and 29 years old in good health. Sample: naive CD4+ T cells from blood. The CDR3 DNA follows: TGCAGCGTTAAAGCTAGACAGAACTGGAACACTGAAGCTTTCTTT. Encoded protein: CSVKARQNWNTEAFF.